The clone carrying this T cell receptor (beta chain) was seen only once. Original processing notes: Reference gene primer amplification gave estimated nucleated cell counts. Data came from immunoSEQ multiplex PCR; TCRdb stores just in-frame clones and leaves some out. D and trimming were read from the DNA, whereas the V and J calls and clone size are those reported in that table. This sample yields about half a million clones, of which 70% to 90% are seen a single time; 3% to 3.5% belongs to the top ten. This sample is drawn from a study of blood T cell repertoires in COVID-19. V lost 0 bases to trimming and J lost 9 bases, with 9 bases between them. Germline V gene data show CDR1 as GTSNPN and CDR2 as SVGIG (reference sequence). This CDR3 comprises 12 residues.

Sequencing was done on a sample of peripheral blood. The chain uses TRBV30 and TRBJ2-1; D gene unclear. This clonotype originated in a human donor in a cohort sampled during active COVID-19. CDR3 coding DNA: TGTGCCTGGAGTGTAGCCCTCTTTGAGCAGTTCTTC. Protein sequence: CAWSVALFEQFF.